A single sample gave rise to the 15 T cell receptor beta chains below, sequenced in a study of vaccination and CD4 T cells after COVID-19 (dated by TCRdb to between 2021 and 2022). The library came from PCR. Sequencing took place on an Illumina iSeq 100. TCRdb trimmed the raw reads at Q25, called clones with MiXCR and kept productive beta chains. Rows merge per CDR3 protein into single entries with the most common DNA and genes. The sample includes 20,000 to 30,000 distinct CDR3 sequences, with under 60% observed a single time. More than 1% of the sample lies in the top ten. Sequenced here: CD4+ T cells from blood, sampled before SARS-CoV-2 vaccination. The receptors come from a human donor who had recovered from COVID-19.

This clonotype turned up a few times. This chain uses TRBV15 with TRBJ2-5; TRBD2 matches 9 bases. Germline V gene data show CDR1 as LNHNV and CDR2 as YYDKDF (reference sequence). The CDR3 is 14 amino acids. The V and J ends lost 6 bases and 1 base, in that order; junction bases with no gene match: 3. The CDR3 spells CATRAAGGQETQYF. As DNA, the CDR3 is TGTGCCACCAGGGCAGCGGGAGGCCAAGAGACCCAGTACTTC. Supplemented by reference TRBV15 and TRBJ2-5, the full variable domain reads DAMVIQNPRYQVTQFGKPVTLSCSQTLNHNVMYWYQQKSSQAPKLLFHYYDKDFNNEADTPDNFQSRRPNTSFCFLDIRSPGLGDTAMYLCATRAAGGQETQYFGPGTRLLVL.

This clonotype has a single count. V and J are TRBV7-9 and TRBJ2-7; D possibly corresponds to TRBD1 (5 bases). The length of the CDR3 is 15 residues. The germline V gene encodes CDR1 SEHNR and CDR2 FQNEAQ (reference sequence). The V gene lost 2 bases and the J gene lost 1 base, with 12 bases spanning the gap. The CDR3 sequence: CASSLIRALSYEQYF. The CDR3 DNA sequence: TGTGCCAGCAGCTTAATCAGGGCATTGTCCTACGAGCAGTACTTC.

CDR3 loop: CASSTQGYDSPLHF. The DNA for the CDR3 is TGTGCCAGCAGTACACAGGGGTATGATTCACCCCTCCACTTT. The chain recombines TRBV28 with TRBJ1-6; 7 nucleotides agree with TRBD1. The V segment lost 5 bases and the J segment 8 bases; nucleotides outside the gene matches: 6. The CDR3 loop spans 14 amino acids. The germline gives CDR1 MDHEN, CDR2 SYDVKM.

The chain employs TRBV21-1 and TRBJ2-7; the table's D call, TRBD2, was not checked against the DNA. TRBV21-1 is an annotated pseudogene. CDR3 size: 17 residues. CDR3 in amino acids: CASSSPALAGVYYEQYF. The CDR3 nucleotides read TGTGCCAGCAGCTCCCCGGCGCTAGCGGGAGTGTATTACGAGCAGTACTTC.

This clonotype was found a few times. This chain joins TRBV27 and TRBJ2-2; 11 nucleotides match TRBD2. CDR3 length equals 17 residues. Trimming took 3 bases from V and 8 from J; bases not matched to a gene: 11. Germline CDR1 and CDR2: MNHEY and SMNVEV (reference sequence). This CDR3 reads CASSFRLAGSLSGELFF. The CDR3 region has the DNA TGTGCCAGCAGTTTTCGACTAGCGGGGAGTTTAAGTGGGGAGCTGTTTTTT.

The DNA for the CDR3 is TGCAGCGTCCAATCAGTAGGGGGAACAGATACGCAGTATTTT. This gives the protein CSVQSVGGTDTQYF. J is TRBJ2-3 and V is TRBV20-1; D is perhaps TRBD1 (6 bases). The CDR3 is 14 residues long. From germline, CDR1 is DFQATT and CDR2 SNEGSKA (reference sequence).

This sequence joins TRBV20-1 and TRBJ2-7, with D possibly matching TRBD2 (5 bases). Looked up from germline, CDR1 is DFQATT and CDR2 is SNEGSKA (reference sequence). The CDR3 has 14 residues. The V and J ends lost 6 bases and 4 bases respectively, with 19 bases between them. CDR3 protein: CSAALDGLLYEQYF. CDR3 nucleotides: TGCAGTGCAGCCCTGGACGGACTTCTTTACGAGCAGTACTTC.

The V call is TRBV28, the J call TRBJ2-7; D is undetermined. This CDR3 has 13 amino acids. The germline V and J ends were trimmed by 3 bases and 4 bases, with 10 bases remaining between them. Per the germline V gene, CDR1 is MDHEN and CDR2 is SYDVKM. The DNA of the CDR3 is TGTGCCAGCAGTTTCGCCAGGTCATACGAGCAGTACTTC. Translated: CASSFARSYEQYF.

This clonotype has only a few counts. J is TRBJ2-2 and V is TRBV20-1; D possibly corresponds to TRBD2 (6 bases). The CDR3 is 14 residues long. The V end lost 5 bases, the J end lost 1 base, and 11 bases lay between the germline ends. Germline V gene sequence: CDR1 DFQATT, CDR2 SNEGSKA (reference sequence). The CDR3 loop is CSAQGLMNTGELFF. The CDR3 DNA follows: TGCAGTGCTCAGGGACTTATGAACACCGGGGAGCTGTTTTTT.

The J gene is TRBJ2-3, the V gene TRBV7-3; maybe TRBD2 (6 bases). V shed 1 base and J shed 3 bases, with 14 bases lying between them. CDR3 size: 16 residues. Germline V gives CDR1 SGHTA, CDR2 FQGTGA. The CDR3 DNA is TGTGCCAGCAGCTTAATTGCGGGAAGTGGGACAGATACGCAGTATTTT. It translates to CASSLIAGSGTDTQYF.

The chain recombines TRBV11-3 with TRBJ2-5; 9 bases map to TRBD2. The junction had 10 bases not matched to a gene; V was cut back by 5 bases and J by 6 bases. The CDR3 is made up of 15 amino acids. Germline CDR1 reads SGHNT; CDR2 reads YENEEA. The CDR3 is CASSLSSGRGQTQYF. The CDR3 nucleotides read TGTGCCAGCAGCCTGAGTAGCGGGAGAGGCCAGACCCAGTACTTC.

This sequence joins TRBV2 and TRBJ1-5, with TRBD1 matching 7 bases. Trimming took 3 bases from V and 2 from J; bases not matched to a gene: 7. CDR1 SNHLY and CDR2 FYNNEI come from the germline V gene. This CDR3 region has 16 residues. CDR3 DNA: TGTGCCAGCAGTGATACAAACAGGGGTGGCAATCAGCCCCAGCATTTT. Protein sequence: CASSDTNRGGNQPQHF.

Details on this clonotype: This may stem from a read error, because a much larger clone lies one nucleotide away. V usage is TRBV19 and J usage is TRBJ2-3; D call uncertain. Germline lookup yields CDR1 LNHDA and CDR2 SQIVND (reference sequence). There are 14 residues in the CDR3. The CDR3 bases are TGTCCCAGTAGTCAGCCCTCCGCCGCAGATACGCAGTATTTT. It codes for CPSSQPSAADTQYF.

The chain uses TRBV7-8 and TRBJ1-5, with 8 bases aligning to TRBD1. The CDR3 consists of 18 residues. Germline values: CDR1 SGHVS, CDR2 FQNEAQ. V lost 6 bases to trimming and J lost 7 bases; unmatched junction nucleotides: 20. The CDR3 sequence is CASRRVAGGRNVNQPQHF. CDR3 DNA sequence: TGTGCCAGCAGGCGGGTTGCAGGGGGCAGGAATGTCAACCAGCCCCAGCATTTT.

This clonotype was detected a few times. The rearrangement joins TRBV5-4 to TRBJ2-2; D call uncertain. Germline assignment: CDR1 SGHNT and CDR2 YYREEE (reference sequence). CDR3 length: 14 residues. Trimming removed 2 bases from V and 1 base from J, with 6 bases in between. The CDR3 protein is CASSFSGNTGELFF. In nucleotides, the CDR3 is TGTGCCAGCAGCTTTTCAGGGAACACCGGGGAGCTGTTTTTT. The whole variable domain, filled in from reference TRBV5-4 and TRBJ2-2, reads ETGVTQSPTHLIKTRGQQVTLRCSSQSGHNTVSWYQQALGQGPQFIFQYYREEENGRGNFPPRFSGLQFPNYSSELNVNALELDDSALYLCASSFSGNTGELFFGEGSRLTVL.